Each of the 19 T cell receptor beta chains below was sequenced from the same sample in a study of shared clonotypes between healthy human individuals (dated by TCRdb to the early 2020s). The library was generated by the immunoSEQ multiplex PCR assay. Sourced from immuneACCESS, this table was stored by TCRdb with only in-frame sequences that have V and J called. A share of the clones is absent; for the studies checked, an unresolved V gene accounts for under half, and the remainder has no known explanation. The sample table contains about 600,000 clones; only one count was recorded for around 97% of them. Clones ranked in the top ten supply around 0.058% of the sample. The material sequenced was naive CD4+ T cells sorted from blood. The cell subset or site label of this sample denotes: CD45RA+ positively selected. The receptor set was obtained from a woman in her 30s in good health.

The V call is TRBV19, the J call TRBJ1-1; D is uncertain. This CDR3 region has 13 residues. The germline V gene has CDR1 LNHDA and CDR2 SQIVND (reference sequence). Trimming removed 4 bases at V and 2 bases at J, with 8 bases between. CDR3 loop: CASSSGGNTEAFF. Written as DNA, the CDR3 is TGTGCCAGTAGTAGTGGCGGAAACACTGAAGCTTTCTTT.

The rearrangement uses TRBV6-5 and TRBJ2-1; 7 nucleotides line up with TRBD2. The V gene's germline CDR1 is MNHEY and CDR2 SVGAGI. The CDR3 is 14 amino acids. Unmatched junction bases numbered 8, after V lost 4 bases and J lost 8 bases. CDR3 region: CASSSLASGYEQFF. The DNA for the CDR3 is TGTGCCAGCAGTTCCCTAGCTAGCGGTTATGAGCAGTTCTTC.

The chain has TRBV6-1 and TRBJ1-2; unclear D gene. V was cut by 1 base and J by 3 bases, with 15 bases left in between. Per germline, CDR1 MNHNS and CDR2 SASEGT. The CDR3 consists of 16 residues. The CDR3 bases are TGTGCCAGCAGTGAAGGCCTTCGGGGTTGGGACTATGGCTACACCTTC. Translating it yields CASSEGLRGWDYGYTF.

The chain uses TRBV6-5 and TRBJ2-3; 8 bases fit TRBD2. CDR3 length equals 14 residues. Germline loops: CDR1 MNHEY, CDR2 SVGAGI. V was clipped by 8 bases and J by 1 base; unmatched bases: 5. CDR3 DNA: TGTGCCAGCTGTTTAGCGGGACGCACAGATACGCAGTATTTT. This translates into CASCLAGRTDTQYF.

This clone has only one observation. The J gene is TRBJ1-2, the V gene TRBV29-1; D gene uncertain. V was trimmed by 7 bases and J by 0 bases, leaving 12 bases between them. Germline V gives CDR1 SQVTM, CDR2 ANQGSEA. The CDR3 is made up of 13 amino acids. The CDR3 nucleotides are TGCAGCGCCCAACGAACAGCTAACTATGGCTACACCTTC. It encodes CSAQRTANYGYTF.

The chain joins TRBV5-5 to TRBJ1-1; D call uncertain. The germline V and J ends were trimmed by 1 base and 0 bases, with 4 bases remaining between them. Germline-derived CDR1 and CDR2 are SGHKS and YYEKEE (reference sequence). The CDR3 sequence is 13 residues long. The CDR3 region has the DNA TGTGCCAGCAGCTTGAGGATGAACACTGAAGCTTTCTTT. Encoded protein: CASSLRMNTEAFF.

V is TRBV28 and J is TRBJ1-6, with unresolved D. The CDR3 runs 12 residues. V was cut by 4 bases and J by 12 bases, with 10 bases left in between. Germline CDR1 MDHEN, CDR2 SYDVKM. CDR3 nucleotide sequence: TGTGCCAGCAGTTCCCCTAGCTTACCCCTCCACTTT. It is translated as CASSSPSLPLHF.

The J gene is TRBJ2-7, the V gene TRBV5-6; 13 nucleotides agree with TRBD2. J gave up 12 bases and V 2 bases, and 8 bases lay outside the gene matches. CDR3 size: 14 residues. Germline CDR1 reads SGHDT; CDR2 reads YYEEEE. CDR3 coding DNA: TGTGCCAGCAGCTTAGGACTAGCGGGAGTCGGGCTGTACTTC. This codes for CASSLGLAGVGLYF.

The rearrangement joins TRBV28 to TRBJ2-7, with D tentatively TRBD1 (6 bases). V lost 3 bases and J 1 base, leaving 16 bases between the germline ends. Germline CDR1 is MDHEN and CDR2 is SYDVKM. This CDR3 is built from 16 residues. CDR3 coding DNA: TGTGCCAGCAGTTTGTTCCTCGGGACACGGTCCTACGAGCAGTACTTC. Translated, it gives CASSLFLGTRSYEQYF.

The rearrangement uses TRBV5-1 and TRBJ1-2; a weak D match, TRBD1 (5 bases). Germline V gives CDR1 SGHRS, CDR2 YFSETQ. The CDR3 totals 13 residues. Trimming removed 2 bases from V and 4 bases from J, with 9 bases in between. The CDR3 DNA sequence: TGCGCCAGCAGCTTAGGGGACCTCTATGGCTACACCTTC. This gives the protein CASSLGDLYGYTF.

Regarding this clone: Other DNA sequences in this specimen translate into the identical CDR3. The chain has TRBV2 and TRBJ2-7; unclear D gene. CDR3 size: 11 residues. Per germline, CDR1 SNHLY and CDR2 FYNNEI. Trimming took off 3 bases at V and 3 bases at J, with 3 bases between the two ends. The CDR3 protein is CASSEIYEQYF. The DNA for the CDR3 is TGTGCCAGCAGTGAGATCTACGAGCAGTACTTC.

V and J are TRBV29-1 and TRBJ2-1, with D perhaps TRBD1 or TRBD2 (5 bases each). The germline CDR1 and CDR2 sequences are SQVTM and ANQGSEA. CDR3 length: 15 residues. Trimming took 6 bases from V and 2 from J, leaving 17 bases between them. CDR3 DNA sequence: TGCAGCGTCGCAGACGGGGCAGGGACCTACAATGAGCAGTTCTTC. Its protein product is CSVADGAGTYNEQFF.

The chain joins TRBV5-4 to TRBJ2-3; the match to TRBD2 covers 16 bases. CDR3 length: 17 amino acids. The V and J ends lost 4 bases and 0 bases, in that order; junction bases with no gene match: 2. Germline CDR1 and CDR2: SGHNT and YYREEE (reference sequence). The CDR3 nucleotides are TGTGCCAGCAGCCAGGGACTAGCGGGAGGGAGCACAGATACGCAGTATTTT. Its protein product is CASSQGLAGGSTDTQYF.

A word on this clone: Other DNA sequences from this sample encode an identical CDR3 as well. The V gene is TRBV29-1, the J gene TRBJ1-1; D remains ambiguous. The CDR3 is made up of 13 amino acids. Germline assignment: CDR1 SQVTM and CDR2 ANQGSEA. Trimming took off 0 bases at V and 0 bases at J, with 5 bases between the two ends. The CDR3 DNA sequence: TGCAGCGTTGAAGACAGTTTGAACACTGAAGCTTTCTTT. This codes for CSVEDSLNTEAFF.

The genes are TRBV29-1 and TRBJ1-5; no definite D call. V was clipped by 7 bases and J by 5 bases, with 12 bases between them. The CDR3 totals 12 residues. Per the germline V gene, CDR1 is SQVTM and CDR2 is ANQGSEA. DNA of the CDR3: TGCAGCGCCCTGGTTGAGGATCAGCCCCAGCATTTT. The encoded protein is CSALVEDQPQHF.

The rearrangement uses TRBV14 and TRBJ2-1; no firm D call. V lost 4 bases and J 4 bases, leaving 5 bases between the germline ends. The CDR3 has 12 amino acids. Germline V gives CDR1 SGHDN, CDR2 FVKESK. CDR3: CASSLSYNEQFF. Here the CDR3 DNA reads TGTGCCAGCAGCCTTTCGTACAATGAGCAGTTCTTC.

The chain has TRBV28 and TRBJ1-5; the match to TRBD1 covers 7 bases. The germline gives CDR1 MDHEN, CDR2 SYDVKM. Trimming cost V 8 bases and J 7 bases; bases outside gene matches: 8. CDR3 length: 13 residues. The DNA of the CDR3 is TGTGCCAGCCGTGACAGGGTTGAGCAGCCCCAGCATTTT. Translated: CASRDRVEQPQHF.

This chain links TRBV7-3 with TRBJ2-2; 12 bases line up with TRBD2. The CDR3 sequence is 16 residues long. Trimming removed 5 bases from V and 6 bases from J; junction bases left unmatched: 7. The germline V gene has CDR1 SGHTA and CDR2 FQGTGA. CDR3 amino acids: CASSRDGLAGPGELFF. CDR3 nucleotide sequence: TGTGCCAGCAGCAGAGACGGACTAGCGGGACCCGGGGAGCTGTTTTTT.

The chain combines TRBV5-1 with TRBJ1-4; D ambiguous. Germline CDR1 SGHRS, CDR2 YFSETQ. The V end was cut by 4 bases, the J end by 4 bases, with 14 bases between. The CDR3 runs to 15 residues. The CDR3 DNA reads TGCGCCAGCAGCGAACCTGACACGAGTAATGAAAAACTGTTTTTT. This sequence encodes CASSEPDTSNEKLFF.